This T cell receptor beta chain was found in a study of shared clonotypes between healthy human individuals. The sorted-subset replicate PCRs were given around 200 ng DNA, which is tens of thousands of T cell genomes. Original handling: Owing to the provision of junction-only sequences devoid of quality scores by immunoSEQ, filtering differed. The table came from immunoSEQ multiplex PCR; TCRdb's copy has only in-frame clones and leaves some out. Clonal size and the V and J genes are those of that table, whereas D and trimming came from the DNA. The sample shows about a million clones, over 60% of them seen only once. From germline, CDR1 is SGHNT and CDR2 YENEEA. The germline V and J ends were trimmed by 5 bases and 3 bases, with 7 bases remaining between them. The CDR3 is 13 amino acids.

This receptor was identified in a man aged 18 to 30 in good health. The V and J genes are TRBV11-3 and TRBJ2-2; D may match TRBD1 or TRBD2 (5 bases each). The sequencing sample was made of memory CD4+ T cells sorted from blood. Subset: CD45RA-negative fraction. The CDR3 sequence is CASSTGHTGELFF. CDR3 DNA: TGTGCCAGCAGCACGGGGCACACCGGGGAGCTGTTTTTT.